A selection of T cell receptor beta chains follows, all from one sample in a study of cytomegalovirus exposure and HLA in healthy donors. Clones were read by immunoSEQ multiplex PCR, and TCRdb kept only the in-frame ones, dropping some. Among under 200,000 clones, around 80% were seen once, and the ten largest hold around 6.5%. The material sequenced was PBMCs. These receptors were taken from a male donor in good health and CMV-seropositive. CDR3s include the opening cysteine and the closing phenylalanine or tryptophan. The D gene is left open where the match is weak.

d_call j_call v_call cdr3_aa cdr3_nt
TRBD2 TRBJ2-1 TRBV5-1 CASSKREIDEQFF TGCGCCAGCAGCAAGCGGGAGATCGATGAGCAGTTCTTC
TRBD2 TRBJ2-1 TRBV7-3 CASSLLIIGTSGYNEQFF TGTGCCAGCAGCCTCCTCATTATCGGGACTAGCGGCTACAATGAGCAGTTCTTC
NA TRBJ2-1 TRBV5-1 CASSLRDMIYNEQFF TGCGCCAGCAGCCTCCGGGACATGATTTACAATGAGCAGTTCTTC
TRBD2 TRBJ2-1 TRBV2 CASSEETSGRDEQFF TGTGCCAGCAGTGAAGAGACTAGCGGGAGGGATGAGCAGTTCTTC
TRBD1 TRBJ2-1 TRBV5-4 CASSLATLGTGYNEQFF TGTGCCAGCAGCTTGGCCACTTTAGGGACAGGGTACAATGAGCAGTTCTTC
TRBD2 TRBJ2-1 TRBV10-3 CASSIAGVGDEQFF TGTGCCTCATCTATAGCGGGAGTAGGGGATGAGCAGTTCTTC
TRBD2 TRBJ2-5 TRBV19 CASSRTSGKVQETQYF TGTGCCAGTAGCCGGACTAGCGGGAAGGTGCAAGAGACCCAGTACTTC
TRBD2 TRBJ2-7 TRBV28 CASSSGGVSYEQYF TGTGCCAGCAGTTCGGGGGGAGTCTCCTACGAGCAGTACTTC
TRBD2 TRBJ2-5 TRBV18 CASSTTSGSLQETQYF TGTGCCAGCTCAACGACTAGCGGGAGCTTACAAGAGACCCAGTACTTC
TRBD1 TRBJ1-5 TRBV6-1 CASSEGRDSYSNQPQHF TGTGCCAGCAGTGAAGGGCGGGACAGCTATAGCAATCAGCCCCAGCATTTT
NA TRBJ1-5 TRBV27 CASSLIGGASNQPQHF TGTGCCAGCAGTTTAATTGGAGGGGCGAGCAATCAGCCCCAGCATTTT
TRBD1 TRBJ1-2 TRBV4-2 CASSQVAGGTNYGYTF TGTGCCAGCAGCCAAGTGGCAGGGGGAACTAACTATGGCTACACCTTC
TRBD2 TRBJ2-1 TRBV5-5 CASRLTGTSGRSSYNEQFF TGTGCCAGCAGGCTGACCGGGACTAGCGGGAGAAGCTCCTACAATGAGCAGTTCTTC
NA TRBJ1-3 TRBV5-6 CASSYELEDSGNTIYF TGTGCCAGCAGCTACGAGCTGGAGGACTCTGGAAACACCATATATTTT
TRBD2 TRBJ2-1 TRBV6-5 CASSYLLAGSNEQFF TGTGCCAGCAGTTACCTACTAGCGGGCTCCAATGAGCAGTTCTTC
NA TRBJ2-7 TRBV5-4 CASSSQGNRYEQYF TGTGCCAGCAGCTCGCAGGGAAACCGTTACGAGCAGTACTTC
TRBD1 TRBJ1-2 TRBV5-4 CASSLAGTGRSYGYTF TGTGCCAGCAGCTTGGCGGGGACAGGGAGGTCTTATGGCTACACCTTC
TRBD2 TRBJ2-4 TRBV2 CASSEGLAVVLGKNIQYF TGTGCCAGCAGCGAGGGACTAGCGGTAGTTTTGGGCAAAAACATTCAGTACTTC
TRBD2 TRBJ2-3 TRBV5-4 CASRLAGGPTDTQYF TGTGCCAGCAGACTAGCGGGAGGGCCGACAGATACGCAGTATTTT